The rows below give T cell receptor beta chains drawn from one sample of a study of blood T cells in healthy people across ages. From the 5' RACE reads, TCRdb called clonotypes with MiXCR, one entry per CDR3 protein. The repertoire includes fewer than 1.5 million distinct CDR3 sequences, 40% to 50% of them detected once, and roughly 8.2% sits in the top ten. The sequenced material came from blood. These receptors all stem from a woman under 30 in good health. Each CDR3 is given with its conserved first and last residue. The order of the fields is J gene, clone size, V gene, D gene, CDR3 protein, CDR3 DNA. The D gene is left open where the match is weak. Size is omitted from some rows. Given values are once, few, many or a class for expanded clones.

>TRBJ2-7|NA|TRBV20-1|NA
CPLGGRNSYEQYF
TGCCCCTTGGGGGGCAGGAACTCCTACGAGCAGTACTTC
>TRBJ2-7|few|TRBV28|TRBD1
CASSSGQGIPSYEQYF
TGTGCCAGCAGTTCTGGACAGGGTATCCCTTCCTACGAGCAGTACTTC
>TRBJ2-1|many|TRBV27|NA
CASSLGQINEQFF
TGTGCCAGCAGTTTAGGACAGATCAATGAGCAGTTCTTC
>TRBJ1-1|NA|TRBV3-1|TRBD1
CASSQAYRGGGEAFF
TGTGCCAGCAGCCAAGCCTACAGGGGGGGTGGTGAAGCTTTCTTT
>TRBJ1-1|NA|TRBV21-1|NA
CASSKKFSRAINTEAFF
TGTGCCAGCAGCAAAAAGTTTTCTAGGGCAATCAACACTGAAGCTTTCTTT
>TRBJ2-7|few|TRBV12-3/TRBV12-4|TRBD2
CASSFTSASSYEQYF
TGTGCCAGCAGTTTTACTAGCGCAAGCTCCTACGAGCAGTACTTC
>TRBJ2-1|NA|TRBV5-5|NA
CASSPPAGTYEQFF
TGTGCCAGCAGCCCCCCGGCGGGTACGTATGAGCAGTTCTTC
>TRBJ2-2|NA|TRBV10-3|TRBD1
CAISGTGGTGELFF
TGTGCCATCAGTGGGACAGGGGGAACCGGGGAGCTGTTTTTT
>TRBJ2-3|few|TRBV7-2|TRBD2
CASSLELAGVGTQYF
TGTGCCAGCAGCTTAGAACTAGCGGGAGTCGGTACGCAGTATTTT
>TRBJ2-7|few|TRBV6-1|TRBD1
CASSESATGTHEQYF
TGTGCCAGCAGTGAATCGGCGACAGGGACCCACGAGCAGTACTTC
>TRBJ1-1|few|TRBV7-9|NA
CASSPREGQMNTEAFF
TGTGCCAGCAGTCCACGCGAGGGGCAGATGAACACTGAAGCTTTCTTT
>TRBJ2-3|NA|TRBV5-1|TRBD2
CASSLVTSGGPGATDTQYF
TGCGCCAGCAGCTTGGTTACTAGCGGGGGGCCGGGAGCCACAGATACGCAGTATTTT
>TRBJ2-2|few|TRBV4-1|TRBD1
CASSLGTGLGGELFF
TGCGCCAGCAGCCTGGGGACAGGGCTTGGCGGGGAGCTGTTTTTT
>TRBJ1-1|NA|TRBV5-1|NA
CASRPGQRNTEAFF
TGCGCCAGCCGACCGGGACAACGGAACACTGAAGCTTTCTTT
>TRBJ2-7|NA|TRBV3-1|NA
CASSQFGSSSEQYF
TGTGCCAGCAGCCAGTTTGGGTCTAGTTCCGAGCAGTACTTC
>TRBJ2-3|few|TRBV20-1|NA
CSARQRPLDTQYF
TGCAGTGCTAGGCAGCGGCCTTTGGATACGCAGTATTTT
>TRBJ1-2|NA|TRBV30|TRBD1
CAWSPTGNYGYTF
TGTGCCTGGAGTCCGACAGGGAACTATGGCTACACCTTC
>TRBJ2-1|few|TRBV4-2|NA
CASSQDLTGRDEQFF
TGTGCCAGCAGCCAAGATCTGACTGGACGGGATGAGCAGTTCTTC
>TRBJ1-2|few|TRBV7-6|TRBD1
CASSPTGSGYGYTF
TGTGCCAGCAGCCCGACAGGGTCCGGCTATGGCTACACCTTC
>TRBJ2-3|few|TRBV6-2/TRBV6-3|NA
CASSYSEGPMGDTQYF
TGTGCCAGCAGTTACTCTGAGGGACCGATGGGAGATACGCAGTATTTT
>TRBJ1-3|NA|TRBV4-1|NA
CASSPRRGNTIYF
TGCGCCAGCAGCCCGCGACGTGGAAACACCATATATTTT
>TRBJ2-2|NA|TRBV2|NA
CASSASTVNTGELFF
TGTGCCAGTAGTGCATCGACAGTGAACACCGGGGAGCTGTTTTTT
>TRBJ2-7|few|TRBV4-1|NA
CASSQDIGLAYEQYF
TGCGCCAGCAGCCAAGATATCGGCCTAGCCTACGAGCAGTACTTC
>TRBJ1-2|NA|TRBV20-1|NA
CSARDGSYTF
TGCAGTGCTAGAGATGGGAGTTACACCTTC
>TRBJ2-7|NA|TRBV28|NA
CASSQQAYEQYF
TGTGCCAGCAGCCAGCAGGCCTACGAGCAGTACTTC
>TRBJ2-7|NA|TRBV3-1|TRBD1
CASSLPGQGLYEQYF
TGTGCCAGCAGCCTTCCGGGACAGGGGCTTTACGAGCAGTACTTC
>TRBJ2-7|few|TRBV5-1|NA
CASSFLRDGHYEQYF
TGCGCCAGCAGCTTCCTCCGGGACGGTCACTACGAGCAGTACTTC
>TRBJ2-1|few|TRBV9|TRBD2
CASSVGGGGGNEQFF
TGTGCCAGCAGCGTAGGAGGCGGGGGAGGGAATGAGCAGTTCTTC
>TRBJ2-1|once|TRBV7-9|NA
CASSPGNLEQFF
TGTGCCAGCAGCCCTGGGAATTTAGAGCAGTTCTTC
>TRBJ2-5|NA|TRBV6-1|NA
CASSEAWTGRVLEQYF
TGTGCCAGCAGTGAAGCGTGGACAGGGAGGGTTCTGGAGCAGTACTTC
>TRBJ1-3|NA|TRBV2|NA
CASDEGVSGNTIYF
TGTGCCAGCGACGAAGGGGTCTCTGGAAACACCATATATTTT
>TRBJ2-7|NA|TRBV2|NA
CASSEALMGKYNEQYF
TGTGCCAGCAGTGAAGCGCTTATGGGCAAATACAATGAGCAGTACTTC
>TRBJ2-7|many|TRBV2|TRBD2
CASSEALGLAGTYEQYF
TGTGCCAGCAGTGAAGCGCTGGGCCTAGCGGGGACCTACGAGCAGTACTTC
>TRBJ1-6|few|TRBV12-3/TRBV12-4|NA
CASSRGTYNSPLHF
TGTGCCAGCAGCCGCGGGACCTATAATTCACCCCTCCACTTT
>TRBJ2-7|NA|TRBV12-3/TRBV12-4|NA
CASSSYAGNEQYF
TGTGCCAGCAGTTCTTACGCAGGGAACGAGCAGTACTTC
>TRBJ2-3|few|TRBV27|NA
CASSPRVVGVSTDTQYF
TGTGCCAGCAGTCCCCGGGTTGTAGGGGTTAGCACAGATACGCAGTATTTT
>TRBJ1-5|few|TRBV20-1|NA
CSARSVYSNQPQHF
TGCAGTGCTAGATCGGTTTATAGCAATCAGCCCCAGCATTTT
>TRBJ2-7|NA|TRBV20-1|TRBD1
CSTIAGQGLHEQYF
TGCAGTACTATTGCGGGACAGGGATTGCACGAGCAGTACTTC
>TRBJ1-1|few|TRBV29-1|NA
CSVAMVGEGTEAFF
TGCAGCGTTGCCATGGTAGGGGAGGGCACTGAAGCTTTCTTT
>TRBJ2-6|few|TRBV3-1|NA
CASSQVGGARGANVLTF
TGTGCCAGCAGCCAAGTAGGGGGAGCGAGGGGGGCCAACGTCCTGACTTTC
>TRBJ1-2|NA|TRBV4-1|NA
CASSHLKPGRPVEDGYTF
TGCGCCAGCAGCCACCTAAAACCAGGCAGGCCGGTCGAGGATGGCTACACCTTC
>TRBJ2-3|few|TRBV6-6|TRBD1
CASRNPGTERNTQYF
TGTGCCAGCAGGAACCCCGGGACAGAACGAAATACGCAGTATTTT
>TRBJ2-5|NA|TRBV12-3/TRBV12-4|NA
CASSLGRGKETQYF
TGTGCCAGCAGTTTGGGGCGGGGAAAAGAGACCCAGTACTTC
>TRBJ2-5|NA|TRBV29-1|NA
CSVARDARCQETQYF
TGCAGCGTCGCTCGGGACGCCCGGTGCCAAGAGACCCAGTACTTC
>TRBJ1-5|NA|TRBV6-1|NA
CASSEAGVGAHSNQPQHF
TGTGCCAGCAGTGAAGCGGGTGTAGGGGCCCATAGCAATCAGCCCCAGCATTTT
>TRBJ1-2|NA|TRBV29-1|TRBD1
CSALRDRGNYGYTF
TGCAGCGCCTTACGGGACAGGGGGAATTATGGCTACACCTTC
>TRBJ1-2|NA|TRBV28|NA
CASSESRLHLRGGYTF
TGTGCCAGCAGTGAAAGTCGGCTGCACTTGCGGGGTGGCTACACCTTC
>TRBJ2-3|few|TRBV2|TRBD1
CASSNLPGQGATDTQYF
TGTGCCAGCAGTAACTTACCGGGACAGGGGGCAACAGATACGCAGTATTTT
>TRBJ2-7|many|TRBV4-1|NA
CASSQASGYEQYF
TGTGCCAGCAGCCAGGCTAGTGGCTACGAGCAGTACTTC
>TRBJ1-2|NA|TRBV5-1|TRBD1
CASSPGTGALRSYGYTF
TGCGCCAGCAGCCCGGGGACAGGCGCCCTCCGCTCCTATGGCTACACCTTC
>TRBJ2-1|NA|TRBV20-1|NA
CSAREVNNEQFF
TGCAGTGCTAGAGAGGTGAACAATGAGCAGTTCTTC
>TRBJ2-5|NA|TRBV6-6|NA
CASSHLQGGETQYF
TGTGCCAGCAGCCACCTTCAGGGAGGAGAGACCCAGTACTTC
>TRBJ2-3|NA|TRBV14|NA
CASSQALGQGTDTQYF
TGTGCCAGCAGCCAAGCCCTGGGGCAAGGCACAGATACGCAGTATTTT
>TRBJ2-1|NA|TRBV18|TRBD1
CASMTGTGGYEQFF
TGTGCCAGCATGACCGGGACAGGGGGCTACGAGCAGTTCTTC